The 21 T cell receptor beta chains below come from one sample, sequenced in a study of human thymus T cells. Sequencing was performed with immunoSEQ multiplex PCR; in TCRdb, only in-frame clones are kept and a portion is missing. Among some 130,000 clones listed, around 94% were seen once. Thymic resections from corrective heart surgery supplied the tissue. The sequenced sample consisted of thymus tissue. All receptors come from a boy in the first two years of life with a congenital heart defect but otherwise immunologically healthy.

The chain carries TRBV6-1 and TRBJ1-1; D call uncertain. In germline, CDR1 is MNHNS, CDR2 SASEGT. This CDR3 region has 12 residues. Trimming took 6 bases from V and 1 from J, leaving 6 bases between them. The CDR3 loop reads CASRPQNTEAFF. Written as DNA, the CDR3 is TGTGCCAGCAGACCACAGAACACTGAAGCTTTCTTT.

The V gene is TRBV4-3, the J gene TRBJ2-1; D gene ambiguous. V was trimmed by 0 bases and J by 0 bases, leaving 12 bases between them. The CDR3 contains 17 residues. In germline, CDR1 is LGHNA, CDR2 YSLEER. CDR3: CASSQDPTADSYNEQFF. In DNA, the CDR3 is TGCGCCAGCAGCCAAGATCCCACGGCCGACTCCTACAATGAGCAGTTCTTC.

The CDR3 reads CASSLHRGGGRSPLHF. The CDR3 DNA follows: TGTGCCAGCAGCCTTCACAGGGGAGGGGGTCGGTCACCCCTCCACTTT. The chain couples TRBV7-2 to TRBJ1-6, with 7 positions matching TRBD1. This CDR3 is 16 amino acids long. The V and J ends lost 5 bases and 10 bases, in that order; junction bases with no gene match: 14. Germline lookup yields CDR1 SGHTA and CDR2 FQGNSA.

The chain employs TRBV11-2 and TRBJ1-3; a possible D gene is TRBD1 (5 bases). This CDR3 has 17 residues. Trimming cost V 2 bases and J 2 bases, with 16 bases left between them. CDR1 and CDR2 (germline): SGHAT, FQNNGV. The CDR3 DNA sequence: TGTGCCAGCAGCTTAAAGTTCAGGGAGTGTACTGGAAACACCATATATTTT. This codes for CASSLKFRECTGNTIYF.

V gene TRBV7-8 combines with J gene TRBJ2-2, with D possibly matching TRBD2 (5 bases). This CDR3 comprises 14 residues. Trimming left V 5 bases short and J 3 bases short, with 10 bases between. In germline, CDR1 is SGHVS, CDR2 FQNEAQ. CDR3 in amino acids: CASSTRTDTGELFF. CDR3 sequence (DNA): TGTGCCAGCAGCACTAGGACTGACACCGGGGAGCTGTTTTTT.

V and J are TRBV6-5 and TRBJ1-2, with 7 bases identical to TRBD1. CDR3 length equals 15 residues. The germline V gene encodes CDR1 MNHEY and CDR2 SVGAGI. V lost 6 bases to trimming and J lost 0 bases; unmatched junction nucleotides: 7. DNA for the CDR3: TGTGCCAGCAGAATGAGGGGACAGTCTAACTATGGCTACACCTTC. Its translation: CASRMRGQSNYGYTF.

This clone was seen a single time. The rearrangement uses TRBV27 and TRBJ2-4; D unclear. Germline V gene sequence: CDR1 MNHEY, CDR2 SMNVEV (reference sequence). This CDR3 contains 15 residues. Trimming cost V 6 bases and J 0 bases, with 12 bases left between them. The CDR3 loop is CASSPLAGAKNIQYF. The CDR3 region has the DNA TGTGCCAGCAGCCCCCTGGCTGGAGCCAAAAACATTCAGTACTTC.

The chain recombines TRBV7-8 with TRBJ1-5; no clear D gene. The V end lost 4 bases, the J end lost 1 base, and 17 bases lay between the germline ends. The V gene's germline CDR1 is SGHVS and CDR2 FQNEAQ. The CDR3 has 17 residues. The CDR3 is CASSSLRFPVSNQPQHF. CDR3 DNA: TGTGCCAGCAGCTCGCTACGGTTTCCCGTAAGCAATCAGCCCCAGCATTTT.

V gene TRBV27 combines with J gene TRBJ1-1, with 9 bases aligning to TRBD1. The CDR3 length is 16 residues. The germline gives CDR1 MNHEY, CDR2 SMNVEV (reference sequence). The V and J ends lost 4 bases and 5 bases, in that order; junction bases with no gene match: 11. The CDR3 spells CASSSMTGQGDTEAFF. The DNA of the CDR3 is TGTGCCAGCAGTTCCATGACGGGACAGGGTGATACTGAAGCTTTCTTT.

The chain uses TRBV5-4 and TRBJ1-1; D not resolved. Trimming took 4 bases from V and 8 from J, leaving 12 bases between them. CDR1 SGHNT and CDR2 YYREEE come from the germline V gene (reference sequence). The CDR3 is made up of 12 amino acids. DNA for the CDR3: TGTGCCAGCAGCCAACGTCAATGGGAAGCTTTCTTT. Residues: CASSQRQWEAFF. Full variable domain (rest looked up from reference TRBV5-4 and TRBJ1-1): ETGVTQSPTHLIKTRGQQVTLRCSSQSGHNTVSWYQQALGQGPQFIFQYYREEENGRGNFPPRFSGLQFPNYSSELNVNALELDDSALYLCASSQRQWEAFFGQGTRLTVV.

This chain connects TRBV15 to TRBJ1-1; unclear D gene. CDR3 length equals 16 residues. Germline values: CDR1 LNHNV, CDR2 YYDKDF (reference sequence). Trimming stripped 3 bases from V and 1 base from J, with 15 bases between. The CDR3: CATSSETTGRNTEAFF. CDR3 nucleotide sequence: TGTGCCACCAGCAGTGAGACCACGGGGAGGAACACTGAAGCTTTCTTT.

This clone was observed a single time. The rearrangement uses TRBV11-2 and TRBJ2-7, with TRBD2 as a possible D gene (6 bases). CDR3 length: 13 residues. V shed 9 bases and J shed 5 bases, with 17 bases lying between them. Germline V lookup: CDR1 SGHAT, CDR2 FQNNGV. The CDR3 region has the DNA TGTGCCAGTATAGGTGGGACTTTCCACGAGCAGTACTTC. Its protein is CASIGGTFHEQYF.

V and J are TRBV11-3 and TRBJ1-1; no clear D gene. CDR3 length equals 13 residues. CDR1 and CDR2 from the germline V gene are SGHNT and YENEEA. V was clipped by 3 bases and J by 1 base, with 6 bases between them. The CDR3 loop reads CASSFTENTEAFF. The DNA for the CDR3 is TGTGCCAGCAGCTTCACAGAGAACACTGAAGCTTTCTTT. Full variable domain (missing parts from reference TRBV11-3 and TRBJ1-1): EAGVVQSPRYKIIEKKQPVAFWCNPISGHNTLYWYLQNLGQGPELLIRYENEEAVDDSQLPKDRFSAERLKGVDSTLKIQPAELGDSAVYLCASSFTENTEAFFGQGTRLTVV.

The chain carries TRBV4-3 and TRBJ2-1; 10 bases match TRBD2. Germline V gives CDR1 LGHNA, CDR2 YSLEER. Trimming at V came to 4 bases and at J to 7 bases, leaving 10 bases not matched to a gene. The length of the CDR3 is 16 residues. The CDR3: CASSPLPGLAQNEQFF. In DNA form, the CDR3 reads TGCGCCAGCAGCCCGTTACCGGGACTAGCGCAAAATGAGCAGTTCTTC.

V is TRBV9 and J is TRBJ1-6; D is unclear. Germline CDR1 SGDLS, CDR2 YYNGEE. CDR3 size: 14 residues. Trimming took off 0 bases at V and 5 bases at J, with 6 bases between the two ends. CDR3 loop: CASSVGVDNSPLHF. The CDR3 region has the DNA TGTGCCAGCAGCGTAGGGGTAGATAATTCACCCCTCCACTTT. Variable domain in full (rest from reference TRBV9 and TRBJ1-6): DSGVTQTPKHLITATGQRVTLRCSPRSGDLSVYWYQQSLDQGLQFLIQYYNGEERAKGNILERFSAQQFPDLHSELNLSSLELGDSALYFCASSVGVDNSPLHFGNGTRLTVT.

The V call is TRBV19, the J call TRBJ2-2; 9 bases are a match to TRBD2. There are 16 residues in the CDR3. CDR1 and CDR2 (germline): LNHDA, SQIVND (reference sequence). V shed 5 bases and J 5 bases; nucleotides not matched to a gene: 9. CDR3 amino acids: CASSPLAGYSTGELFF. CDR3 coding DNA: TGTGCCAGTAGTCCCCTAGCGGGGTATTCGACCGGGGAGCTGTTTTTT.

The chain has TRBV27 and TRBJ2-7; D gene unclear. Germline V CDR1 and CDR2: MNHEY, SMNVEV (reference sequence). V lost 5 bases to trimming and J lost 6 bases, with 5 bases between them. This CDR3 comprises 10 residues. This CDR3 reads CASSTLEQYF. The CDR3 nucleotides read TGTGCCAGCAGTACCCTCGAGCAGTACTTC.

The chain links TRBV2 to TRBJ1-2; D is unresolved. CDR1 is SNHLY and CDR2 is FYNNEI in the germline V gene. This CDR3 has 12 amino acids. Trimming removed 11 bases at V and 4 bases at J, with 14 bases between. This CDR3 is CASGEGPYGYTF. The CDR3 DNA sequence: TGTGCCTCCGGCGAGGGTCCCTATGGCTACACCTTC.

The sample holds one count of this clone. The V call is TRBV28, the J call TRBJ1-5; 11 bases agree with TRBD1. Germline V gene data show CDR1 as MDHEN and CDR2 as SYDVKM. CDR3 length equals 19 residues. Trimming cost V 3 bases and J 2 bases; bases outside gene matches: 12. The CDR3 DNA follows: TGTGCCAGCAGTTTTCCCCTCGGGACAGGGGGAGAAGGCAATCAGCCCCAGCATTTT. Encoded protein: CASSFPLGTGGEGNQPQHF.

This rearrangement joins TRBV5-1 to TRBJ1-2, with a weak D call TRBD1 (6 bases). V was shortened by 0 bases and J by 2 bases, with 11 bases between the two germline ends. This CDR3 spans 15 amino acids. Germline CDR1 reads SGHRS; CDR2 reads YFSETQ. CDR3 residues: CASSLGTAVNYGYTF. The CDR3 DNA sequence: TGCGCCAGCAGCTTGGGGACAGCGGTAAACTATGGCTACACCTTC.

The chain combines TRBV12-5 with TRBJ1-2, with D possibly being TRBD1 (5 bases). Between the trimmed V and J ends, which lost 6 bases and 6 bases, there was a span of 17 bases. CDR3 length equals 14 residues. CDR1 is LGHNT, CDR2 FRNRAP, per germline. CDR3 nucleotide sequence: TGTGCTAGTGGCCCCATGGGGGGGGAGGATGGCTACACCTTC. The encoded protein is CASGPMGGEDGYTF.